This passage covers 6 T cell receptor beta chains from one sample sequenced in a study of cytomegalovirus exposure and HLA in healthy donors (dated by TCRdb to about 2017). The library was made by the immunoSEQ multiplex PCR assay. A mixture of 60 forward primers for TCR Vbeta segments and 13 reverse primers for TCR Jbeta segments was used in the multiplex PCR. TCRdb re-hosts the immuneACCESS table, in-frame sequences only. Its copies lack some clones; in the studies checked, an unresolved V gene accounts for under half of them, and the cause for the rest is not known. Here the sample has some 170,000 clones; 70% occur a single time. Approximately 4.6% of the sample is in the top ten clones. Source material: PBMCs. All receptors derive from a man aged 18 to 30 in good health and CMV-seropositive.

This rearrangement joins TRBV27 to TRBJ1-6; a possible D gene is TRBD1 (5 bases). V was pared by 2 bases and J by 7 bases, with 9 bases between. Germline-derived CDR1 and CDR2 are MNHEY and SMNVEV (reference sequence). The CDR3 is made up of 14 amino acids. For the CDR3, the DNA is TGTGCCAGCAGTTTAGCACGGACAAATTCACCCCTCCACTTT. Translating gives CASSLARTNSPLHF.

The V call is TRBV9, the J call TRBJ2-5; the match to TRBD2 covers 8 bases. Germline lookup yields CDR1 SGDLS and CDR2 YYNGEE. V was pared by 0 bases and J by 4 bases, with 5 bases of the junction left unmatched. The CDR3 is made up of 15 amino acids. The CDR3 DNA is TGTGCCAGCAGCGTAGCTGAGACTAGCGCAGAGACCCAGTACTTC. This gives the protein CASSVAETSAETQYF.

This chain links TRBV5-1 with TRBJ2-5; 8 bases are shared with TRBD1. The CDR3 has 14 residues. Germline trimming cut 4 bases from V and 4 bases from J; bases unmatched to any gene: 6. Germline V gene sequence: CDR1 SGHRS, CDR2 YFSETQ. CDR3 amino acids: CASSPQGVTETQYF. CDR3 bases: TGCGCCAGCAGCCCACAGGGGGTGACAGAGACCCAGTACTTC.

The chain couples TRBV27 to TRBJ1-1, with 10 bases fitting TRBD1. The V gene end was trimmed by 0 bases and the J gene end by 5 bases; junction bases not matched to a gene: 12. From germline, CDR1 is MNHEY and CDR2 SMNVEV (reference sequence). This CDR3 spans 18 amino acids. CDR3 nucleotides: TGTGCCAGCAGTTTATCGGGGGCCGGGACAGGGGTTTTTACTGAAGCTTTCTTT. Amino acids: CASSLSGAGTGVFTEAFF.

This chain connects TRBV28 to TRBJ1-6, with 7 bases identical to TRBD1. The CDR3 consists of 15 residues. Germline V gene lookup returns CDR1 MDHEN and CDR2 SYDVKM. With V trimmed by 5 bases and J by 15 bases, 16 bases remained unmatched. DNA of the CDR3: TGTGCCAGCAGTGAGTTCCCCGCAGGGGGATCAGTCCTCCACTTT. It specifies CASSEFPAGGSVLHF.

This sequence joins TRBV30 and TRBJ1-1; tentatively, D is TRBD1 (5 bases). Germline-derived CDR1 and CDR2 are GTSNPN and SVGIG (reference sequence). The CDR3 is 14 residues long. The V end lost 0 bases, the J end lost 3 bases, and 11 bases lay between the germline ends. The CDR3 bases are TGTGCCTGGAGTGTAAGCGGGGGATACACTGAAGCTTTCTTT. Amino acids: CAWSVSGGYTEAFF.